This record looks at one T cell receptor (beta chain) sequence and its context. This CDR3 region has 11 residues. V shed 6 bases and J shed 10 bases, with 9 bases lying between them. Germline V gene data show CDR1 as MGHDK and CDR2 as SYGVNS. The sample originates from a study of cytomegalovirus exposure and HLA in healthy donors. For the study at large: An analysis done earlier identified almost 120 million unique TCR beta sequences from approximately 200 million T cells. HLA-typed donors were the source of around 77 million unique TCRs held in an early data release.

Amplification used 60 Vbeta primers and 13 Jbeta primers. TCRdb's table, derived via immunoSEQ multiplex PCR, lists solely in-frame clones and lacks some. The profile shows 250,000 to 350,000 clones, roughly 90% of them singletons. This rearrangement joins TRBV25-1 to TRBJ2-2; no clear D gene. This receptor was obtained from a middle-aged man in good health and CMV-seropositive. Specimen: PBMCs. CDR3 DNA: TGTGCCAGCAGAGGAAGCGTGGAGCTGTTTTTT. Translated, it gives CASRGSVELFF.